This passage covers 10 T cell receptor beta chains from one sample sequenced in a study of shared clonotypes between healthy human individuals. TCRdb's table, derived via immunoSEQ multiplex PCR, lists solely in-frame clones and lacks some. The sample lists around 200,000 clones; around 93% were seen once. What was sequenced was naive CD4+ T cells sorted from blood. Subset described: CD45RA+ positively selected. These receptors all stem from a young woman in good health.

Only one count was recorded for this clone. This chain uses TRBV29-1 with TRBJ2-7; D possibly corresponds to TRBD2 (6 bases). In germline, CDR1 is SQVTM, CDR2 ANQGSEA. Trimming left V 4 bases short and J 2 bases short, with 15 bases between. CDR3 length equals 14 residues. The DNA for the CDR3 is TGCAGCGTTGTTGTCTGGGGGGAAACCTACGAGCAGTACTTC. Translated: CSVVVWGETYEQYF.

The chain combines TRBV19 with TRBJ2-5, with TRBD2 identical over 14 bases. This CDR3 contains 17 residues. Germline-derived CDR1 and CDR2 are LNHDA and SQIVND (reference sequence). Germline trimming cut 3 bases from V and 5 bases from J; bases unmatched to any gene: 8. In DNA, the CDR3 is TGTGCCAGTAGTATGGGGCCGGGACTAGCGGGAGTCGAGACCCAGTACTTC. It encodes CASSMGPGLAGVETQYF.

The CDR3 DNA sequence: TGTGCCAGCAGTTGGGGGGATGGGTACGAGCAGTACTTC. Translating it yields CASSWGDGYEQYF. V usage is TRBV6-6 and J usage is TRBJ2-7, with D perhaps matching TRBD2 (6 bases). CDR3 length: 13 residues. Germline V lookup: CDR1 MNHNY, CDR2 SVGAGI (reference sequence). Trimming took off 4 bases at V and 4 bases at J, with 11 bases between the two ends.

The chain recombines TRBV7-9 with TRBJ1-1; 7 nucleotides agree with TRBD1. There are 14 residues in the CDR3. The V and J ends lost 8 bases and 8 bases, in that order; junction bases with no gene match: 14. Germline values: CDR1 SEHNR, CDR2 FQNEAQ (reference sequence). Here the CDR3 reads CASAKSQGGMEAFF. CDR3 nucleotide sequence: TGTGCCAGCGCCAAATCGCAGGGGGGAATGGAAGCTTTCTTT.

The chain is built from TRBV19 and TRBJ2-7; the match to TRBD2 covers 7 bases. Germline loops: CDR1 LNHDA, CDR2 SQIVND (reference sequence). The CDR3 sequence is 15 residues long. The V segment lost 3 bases and the J segment 5 bases; nucleotides outside the gene matches: 10. CDR3 sequence reads: CASSIASSGRHEQYF. The CDR3, as DNA: TGTGCCAGTAGTATTGCCTCTAGCGGTCGCCACGAGCAGTACTTC.

This rearrangement joins TRBV11-2 to TRBJ1-5; no clear D. Trimming removed 3 bases at V and 0 bases at J, with 15 bases between. This CDR3 has 17 residues. Germline V CDR1 and CDR2: SGHAT, FQNNGV. In DNA form, the CDR3 reads TGTGCCAGCAGCTTCGAGGGAGGGCACAGTAGCAATCAGCCCCAGCATTTT. It encodes CASSFEGGHSSNQPQHF.

The chain carries TRBV6-5 and TRBJ1-1, with TRBD1 identical over 7 bases. V was clipped by 2 bases and J by 11 bases; unmatched bases: 2. Germline assignment: CDR1 MNHEY and CDR2 SVGAGI. The CDR3 has 11 amino acids. This CDR3 reads CASSYQGQAFF. For the CDR3, the DNA is TGTGCCAGCAGTTACCAGGGACAGGCTTTCTTT.

The chain carries TRBV30 and TRBJ2-4; D is ambiguous. The CDR3 consists of 13 residues. Germline CDR1 GTSNPN, CDR2 SVGIG (reference sequence). Trimming cost V 2 bases and J 3 bases, with 8 bases left between them. The CDR3 bases are TGTGCCTGGAGTTCATGGTACAAAAACATTCAGTACTTC. Encoded protein: CAWSSWYKNIQYF.

This rearrangement joins TRBV6-1 to TRBJ2-2; 13 bases match TRBD2. The CDR3 is 15 residues long. Germline-derived CDR1 and CDR2 are MNHNS and SASEGT. V lost 6 bases, J lost 4 bases, and 2 bases stayed unmatched. In nucleotides, the CDR3 is TGTGCCAGCAGGGGACTAGCGGGACCCACCGGGGAGCTGTTTTTT. Its translation: CASRGLAGPTGELFF.

The rearrangement uses TRBV4-1 and TRBJ2-5; perhaps TRBD1 as D (6 bases). The J call may be faulty, since TRBJ2-7 better matches the DNA end. The length of the CDR3 is 15 residues. Per the germline V gene, CDR1 is MGHRA and CDR2 is YSYEKL. The CDR3 reads CASSPNRVQGYEQYF. DNA for the CDR3: TGCGCCAGCAGCCCCAACAGGGTCCAAGGTTACGAGCAGTACTTC.